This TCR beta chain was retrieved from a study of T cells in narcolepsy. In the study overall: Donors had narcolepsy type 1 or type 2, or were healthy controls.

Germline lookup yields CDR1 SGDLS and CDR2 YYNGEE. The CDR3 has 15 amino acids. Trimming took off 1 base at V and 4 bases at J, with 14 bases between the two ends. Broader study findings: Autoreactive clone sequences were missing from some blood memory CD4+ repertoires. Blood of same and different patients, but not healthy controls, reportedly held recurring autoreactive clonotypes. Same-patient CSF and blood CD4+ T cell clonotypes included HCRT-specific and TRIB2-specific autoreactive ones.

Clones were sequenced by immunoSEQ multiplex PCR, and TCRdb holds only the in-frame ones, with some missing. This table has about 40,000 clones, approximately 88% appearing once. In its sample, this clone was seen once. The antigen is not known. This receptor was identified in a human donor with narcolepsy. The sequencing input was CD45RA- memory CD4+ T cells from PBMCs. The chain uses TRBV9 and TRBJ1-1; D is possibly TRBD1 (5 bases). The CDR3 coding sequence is TGTGCCAGCAGCGTATCCAGGGACTGGGCCACTGAAGCTTTCTTT. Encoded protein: CASSVSRDWATEAFF.